Listed below are T cell receptor beta chains from one sample, sequenced in a study of shared clonotypes between healthy human individuals. Assay used: immunoSEQ multiplex PCR; TCRdb lists only in-frame clones, some missing. Of more than 400,000 clones listed, about 96% are singletons. The material sequenced was naive CD4+ T cells sorted from blood. Source of these receptors: a woman between 25 and 40 years old in good health. CDR3s include the opening cysteine and the closing phenylalanine or tryptophan. The order of the fields is J gene, V gene, D gene, clone size, CDR3 protein, CDR3 DNA. A D gene is named only where the DNA matches it firmly. Clone size is given for some rows only: seen once, a few or many times, or a class if the clone is expanded.

TRBJ2-7	TRBV11-2	TRBD2	-	CASSWGTSGHYEQYF	TGTGCCAGCAGCTGGGGGACTAGCGGGCACTACGAGCAGTACTTC
TRBJ2-1	TRBV11-2	TRBD2	once	CASSLDSGLASYNEQFF	TGTGCCAGCAGCTTAGATAGCGGACTAGCGAGTTACAATGAGCAGTTCTTC
TRBJ1-6	TRBV25-1	-	-	CASSEGAGVDSPLHF	TGTGCCAGCAGTGAAGGCGCAGGGGTTGATTCACCCCTCCACTTT
TRBJ2-7	TRBV4-1	-	-	CASGAQAGSYEQYF	TGCGCCAGCGGCGCGCAGGCAGGCTCCTACGAGCAGTACTTC
TRBJ1-6	TRBV4-1	-	-	CASSQGGAGGSPLHF	TGCGCCAGCAGCCAAGGGGGGGCAGGAGGGTCACCCCTCCACTTT
TRBJ2-1	TRBV30	-	-	CAWAGAGRHEQFF	TGTGCCTGGGCCGGGGCAGGGAGACATGAGCAGTTCTTC
TRBJ2-1	TRBV27	TRBD2	-	CASSLSGTWEGNEQFF	TGTGCCAGCAGTTTATCCGGGACCTGGGAGGGGAATGAGCAGTTCTTC
TRBJ2-2	TRBV28	TRBD2	-	CASSPPGYGGGTGELFF	TGTGCCAGCAGTCCGCCGGGTTACGGGGGGGGAACCGGGGAGCTGTTTTTT
TRBJ1-2	TRBV6-4	-	-	CASSERPGRTYGYTF	TGTGCCAGCAGTGAACGCCCGGGACGGACATATGGCTACACCTTC
TRBJ2-1	TRBV10-1	-	-	CASRLPGAGDEQFF	TGCGCCAGCAGGCTCCCGGGAGCTGGCGATGAGCAGTTCTTC
TRBJ1-1	TRBV19	-	-	CAIKREHRSGFVTEAFF	TGTGCCATCAAGAGGGAGCACCGCTCTGGGTTCGTCACTGAAGCTTTCTTT
TRBJ1-3	TRBV28	-	-	CASSSPAHPSSGNTIYF	TGTGCCAGCAGTAGCCCCGCACACCCCTCCTCTGGAAACACCATATATTTT
TRBJ2-3	TRBV4-1	-	once	CASSQEPPPDTQYF	TGCGCCAGCAGCCAAGAACCTCCCCCAGATACGCAGTATTTT
TRBJ1-2	TRBV5-1	-	-	CASSFPGHTDGYTF	TGCGCCAGCAGCTTCCCGGGCCATACGGATGGCTACACCTTC
TRBJ1-5	TRBV28	TRBD1	-	CASSFGTGAITPQHF	TGTGCCAGCAGTTTCGGGACAGGGGCAATCACGCCCCAGCATTTT
TRBJ2-5	TRBV7-2	TRBD2	-	CASSHGTSGRSAGETQYF	TGTGCCAGCAGCCATGGGACTAGCGGGAGAAGTGCTGGCGAGACCCAGTACTTC
TRBJ2-3	TRBV7-6	TRBD2	-	CASSPGLAGPTDTQYF	TGTGCCAGCAGCCCCGGACTAGCGGGACCAACAGATACGCAGTATTTT
TRBJ1-2	TRBV28	-	-	CASSPSTLAPYGYTF	TGTGCCAGCAGCCCTAGTACCCTCGCCCCCTATGGCTACACCTTC
TRBJ1-5	TRBV6-6	-	-	CASSYTAGDQPQHF	TGTGCCAGCAGTTACACGGCAGGGGATCAGCCCCAGCATTTT
TRBJ2-7	TRBV29-1	TRBD2	-	CSVMTSGIYEQYF	TGCAGCGTGATGACTAGCGGGATCTACGAGCAGTACTTC
TRBJ2-7	TRBV18	-	-	CASSPEWGSTYEQYF	TGTGCCAGCTCACCTGAGTGGGGGAGTACGTACGAGCAGTACTTC
TRBJ1-2	TRBV6-5	-	-	CASSEGDPAGYTF	TGTGCCAGCAGTGAAGGGGACCCCGCTGGCTACACCTTC
TRBJ1-3	TRBV7-9	-	-	CASSLPAPGDTIYF	TGTGCCAGCAGCTTACCAGCTCCGGGCGACACCATATATTTT
TRBJ2-2	TRBV30	-	-	CAWKTWGKTGELFF	TGTGCCTGGAAAACGTGGGGAAAGACCGGGGAGCTGTTTTTT
TRBJ2-1	TRBV18	-	-	CASSPIATAPLFIGQFF	TGTGCCAGCTCACCAATTGCGACAGCGCCCCTGTTTATTGGGCAGTTCTTC
TRBJ2-7	TRBV7-2	TRBD2	-	CASSLALAGEYEQYF	TGTGCCAGCAGTCTTGCACTAGCGGGAGAGTACGAGCAGTACTTC
TRBJ1-3	TRBV10-3	-	-	CAISDNRVLGNTIYF	TGTGCCATCAGTGATAACAGGGTCCTCGGAAACACCATATATTTT
TRBJ2-7	TRBV11-2	-	-	CASSLGTPYEQYF	TGTGCCAGCAGCTTAGGGACTCCTTACGAGCAGTACTTC
TRBJ2-3	TRBV7-3	TRBD2	-	CASSLWPSGSFDTQYF	TGTGCCAGCAGCTTATGGCCCAGCGGGAGTTTCGATACGCAGTATTTT
TRBJ1-2	TRBV5-6	-	-	CASSLQQGGYTF	TGTGCCAGCAGCCTCCAACAAGGTGGCTACACCTTC
TRBJ1-5	TRBV27	-	-	CASRKGSLAAQPQHF	TGTGCCAGCAGGAAAGGGTCCTTGGCGGCTCAGCCCCAGCATTTT
TRBJ2-1	TRBV6-5	TRBD2	once	CASSPTSGSGEQFF	TGTGCCAGCAGTCCGACTAGCGGGAGTGGTGAGCAGTTCTTC
TRBJ1-1	TRBV28	-	-	CASSTHSTVNTEAFF	TGTGCCAGCAGTACCCACTCGACAGTGAACACTGAAGCTTTCTTT
TRBJ1-1	TRBV25-1	TRBD1	-	CASSDTGQGANTEAFF	TGTGCCAGCAGTGATACCGGACAGGGGGCGAACACTGAAGCTTTCTTT
TRBJ2-4	TRBV28	-	-	CASMVAGRAKNIQYF	TGTGCCAGCATGGTCGCGGGACGAGCCAAAAACATTCAGTACTTC
TRBJ2-3	TRBV19	-	-	CASGHGGGSRTQYF	TGTGCCAGTGGTCACGGAGGGGGTTCGAGAACGCAGTATTTT
TRBJ1-4	TRBV6-1	TRBD1	-	CASSARGQNEKLFF	TGTGCCAGCAGTGCCCGGGGACAGAATGAAAAACTGTTTTTT
TRBJ2-5	TRBV7-2	TRBD2	-	CASSTGLAAQETQYF	TGTGCCAGCAGCACGGGACTAGCGGCGCAAGAGACCCAGTACTTC
TRBJ1-5	TRBV6-6	-	once	CASSYGAGSQPQHF	TGTGCCAGCAGTTACGGCGCGGGGAGTCAGCCCCAGCATTTT
TRBJ2-5	TRBV11-2	-	-	CASSIAVQETQYF	TGTGCCAGCAGCATAGCGGTGCAAGAGACCCAGTACTTC
TRBJ2-1	TRBV2	-	-	CASRLAPSSSSYNEQFF	TGTGCCAGCCGACTCGCGCCATCCTCCAGCTCCTACAATGAGCAGTTCTTC
TRBJ2-2	TRBV14	-	few	CASRATAGELFF	TGTGCCAGCAGGGCTACGGCCGGGGAGCTGTTTTTT
TRBJ1-1	TRBV19	-	-	CASSMKYRGPGTEAFF	TGTGCCAGTAGTATGAAGTACCGGGGCCCGGGGACTGAAGCTTTCTTT
TRBJ2-7	TRBV11-2	TRBD2	-	CASSSLASGRSYEQYF	TGTGCCAGCAGCTCTCTTGCCAGCGGGAGAAGCTACGAGCAGTACTTC
TRBJ2-3	TRBV9	-	-	CASSVAAVSTDTQYF	TGTGCCAGCAGCGTAGCCGCGGTTAGCACAGATACGCAGTATTTT
TRBJ2-5	TRBV11-3	-	-	CASSLIGALVTQYF	TGTGCCAGCAGCTTAATCGGGGCCCTGGTGACCCAGTACTTC
TRBJ2-1	TRBV5-1	-	-	CASSSGGTHNEQFF	TGCGCCAGCAGCTCTGGCGGGACCCACAATGAGCAGTTCTTC
TRBJ2-5	TRBV6-6	-	-	CASSNLGETQYF	TGTGCCAGCAGCAACCTTGGTGAGACCCAGTACTTC
TRBJ2-7	TRBV25-1	TRBD1	-	CASSEADRGGSYEQYF	TGTGCCAGCAGTGAAGCGGACAGGGGAGGCTCCTACGAGCAGTACTTC
TRBJ2-7	TRBV5-1	-	once	CASSLGAGNLGSYEQYF	TGCGCCAGCAGCTTGGGGGCTGGCAACCTCGGCTCCTACGAGCAGTACTTC
TRBJ2-7	TRBV5-1	TRBD1	once	CASSLTGASSEQYF	TGCGCCAGCAGCCTGACAGGGGCGTCGAGCGAGCAGTACTTC
TRBJ2-3	TRBV5-4	-	-	CASSLDLPSTDTQYF	TGTGCCAGCAGCTTGGACCTCCCTAGCACAGATACGCAGTATTTT